These 5 T cell receptor beta chains were sequenced from one sample in a study of blood T cell repertoires in COVID-19. The repertoire was sequenced with immunoSEQ multiplex PCR; TCRdb's copy has only in-frame clones and lacks some. The data hold some 97,000 clones, with roughly 92% observed a single time. The specimen was peripheral blood. The source is a man in his 70s with acute or convalescent COVID-19.

This sequence joins TRBV3-1 (or the pseudogene TRBV3-2) and TRBJ2-3, with TRBD2 matching over 9 bases. The J segment lost 9 bases and the V segment lost 2 bases, leaving 9 bases of the junction unmatched. The germline CDR1 and CDR2 sequences are LGHDT and YNNKEL (reference sequence). The CDR3 contains 15 residues. The CDR3 DNA reads as TGTGCCAGCAGCCAACCTAGCGGGGTTTACGAGACGCAGTATTTT. As protein: CASSQPSGVYETQYF.

This sequence joins TRBV19 and TRBJ2-3; D is perhaps TRBD2 (6 bases). The CDR3 length is 14 residues. Germline V CDR1 and CDR2: LNHDA, SQIVND (reference sequence). Trimming removed 4 bases from V and 2 bases from J, with 10 bases in between. CDR3 region: CASSTGGSTDTQYF. CDR3 coding DNA: TGTGCCAGTAGTACCGGGGGTTCCACAGATACGCAGTATTTT.

This rearrangement joins TRBV3-1 (or the pseudogene TRBV3-2) to TRBJ2-1; TRBD2 matches 13 bases. The J segment lost 5 bases and the V segment lost 4 bases, leaving 17 bases of the junction unmatched. CDR1 is LGHDT and CDR2 is YNNKEL in the germline V gene (reference sequence). CDR3 length equals 20 residues. For the CDR3, the DNA is TGTGCCAGCAGCCCTGGACTAGCGGGAGTAATAACGTGGGGGGACAATGAGCAGTTCTTC. Translating it yields CASSPGLAGVITWGDNEQFF.

J is TRBJ1-3 and V is TRBV9; D gene unclear. The germline V gene has CDR1 SGDLS and CDR2 YYNGEE. Trimming removed 4 bases from V and 4 bases from J, with 15 bases in between. The CDR3 runs 15 residues. CDR3 coding DNA: TGTGCCAGCAGCACCACAGAGGGCTCCGGAAACACCATATATTTT. Translated: CASSTTEGSGNTIYF.

The chain has TRBV6-5 and TRBJ1-1, with D possibly TRBD1 on 5 matching bases. V was cut by 2 bases and J by 11 bases, with 18 bases left in between. The CDR3 has 14 amino acids. The germline V gene encodes CDR1 MNHEY and CDR2 SVGAGI. The CDR3 loop is CASSYAGPDHEAFF. In DNA form, the CDR3 reads TGTGCCAGCAGTTACGCGGGGCCGGACCACGAGGCTTTCTTT.